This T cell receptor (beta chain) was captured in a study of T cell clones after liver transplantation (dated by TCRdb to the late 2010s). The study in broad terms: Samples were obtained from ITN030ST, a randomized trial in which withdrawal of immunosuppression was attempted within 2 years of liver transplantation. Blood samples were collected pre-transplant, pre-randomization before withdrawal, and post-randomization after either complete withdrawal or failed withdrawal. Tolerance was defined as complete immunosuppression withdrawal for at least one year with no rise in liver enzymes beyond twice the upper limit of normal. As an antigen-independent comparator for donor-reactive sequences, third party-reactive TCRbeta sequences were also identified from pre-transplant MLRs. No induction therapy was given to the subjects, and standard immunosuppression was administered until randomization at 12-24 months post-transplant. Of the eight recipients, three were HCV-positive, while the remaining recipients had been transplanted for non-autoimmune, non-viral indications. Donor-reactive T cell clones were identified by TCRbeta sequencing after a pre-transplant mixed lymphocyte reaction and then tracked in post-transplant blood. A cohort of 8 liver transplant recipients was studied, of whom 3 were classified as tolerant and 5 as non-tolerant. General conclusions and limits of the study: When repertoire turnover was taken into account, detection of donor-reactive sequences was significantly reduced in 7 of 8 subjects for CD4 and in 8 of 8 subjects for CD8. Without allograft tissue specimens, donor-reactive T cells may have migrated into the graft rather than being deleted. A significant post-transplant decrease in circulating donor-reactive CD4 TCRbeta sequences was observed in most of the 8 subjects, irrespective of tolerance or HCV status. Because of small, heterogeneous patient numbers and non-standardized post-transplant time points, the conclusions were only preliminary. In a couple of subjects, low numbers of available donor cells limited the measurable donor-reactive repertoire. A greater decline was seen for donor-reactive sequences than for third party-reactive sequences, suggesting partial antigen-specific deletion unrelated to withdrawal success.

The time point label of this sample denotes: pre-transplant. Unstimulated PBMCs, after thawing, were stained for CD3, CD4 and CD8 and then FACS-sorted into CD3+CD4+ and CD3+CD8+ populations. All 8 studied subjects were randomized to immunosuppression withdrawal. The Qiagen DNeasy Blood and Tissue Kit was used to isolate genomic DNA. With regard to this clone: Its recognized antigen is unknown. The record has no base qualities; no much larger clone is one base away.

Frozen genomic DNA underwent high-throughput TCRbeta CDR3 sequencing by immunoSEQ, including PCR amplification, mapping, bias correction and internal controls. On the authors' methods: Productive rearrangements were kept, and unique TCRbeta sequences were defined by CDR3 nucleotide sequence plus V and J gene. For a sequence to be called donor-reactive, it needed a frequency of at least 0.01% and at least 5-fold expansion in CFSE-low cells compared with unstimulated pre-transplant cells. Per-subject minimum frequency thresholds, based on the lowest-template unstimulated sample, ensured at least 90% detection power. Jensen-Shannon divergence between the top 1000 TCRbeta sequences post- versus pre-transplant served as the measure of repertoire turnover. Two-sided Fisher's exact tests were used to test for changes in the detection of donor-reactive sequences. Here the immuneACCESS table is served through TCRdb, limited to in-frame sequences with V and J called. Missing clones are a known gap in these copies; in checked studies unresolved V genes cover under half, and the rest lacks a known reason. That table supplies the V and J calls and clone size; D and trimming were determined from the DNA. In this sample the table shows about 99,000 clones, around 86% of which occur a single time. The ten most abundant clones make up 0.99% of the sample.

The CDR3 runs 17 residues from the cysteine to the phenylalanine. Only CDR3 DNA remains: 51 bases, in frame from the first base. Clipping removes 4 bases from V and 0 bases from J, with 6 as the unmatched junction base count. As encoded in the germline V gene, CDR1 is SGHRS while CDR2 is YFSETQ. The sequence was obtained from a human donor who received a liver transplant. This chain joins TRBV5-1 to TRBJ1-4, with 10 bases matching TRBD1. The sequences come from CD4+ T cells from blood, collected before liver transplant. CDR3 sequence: CASSADRGFATNEKLFF. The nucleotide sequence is TGCGCCAGCAGCGCGGACAGGGGGTTTGCAACTAATGAAAAACTGTTTTTT.